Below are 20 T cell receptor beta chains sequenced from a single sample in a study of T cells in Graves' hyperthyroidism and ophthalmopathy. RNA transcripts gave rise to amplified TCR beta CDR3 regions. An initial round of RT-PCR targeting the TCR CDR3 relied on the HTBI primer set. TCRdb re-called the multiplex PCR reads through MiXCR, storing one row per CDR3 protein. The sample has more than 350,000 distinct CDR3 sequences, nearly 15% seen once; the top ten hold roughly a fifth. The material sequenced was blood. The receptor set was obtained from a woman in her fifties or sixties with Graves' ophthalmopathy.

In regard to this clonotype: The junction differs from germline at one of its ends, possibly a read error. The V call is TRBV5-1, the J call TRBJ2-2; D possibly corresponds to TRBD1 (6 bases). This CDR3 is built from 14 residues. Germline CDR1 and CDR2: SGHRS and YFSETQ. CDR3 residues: CANSLTQGIGELFF. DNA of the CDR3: TGCGCCAACAGCTTGACACAGGGCATAGGGGAGCTGTTTTTT.

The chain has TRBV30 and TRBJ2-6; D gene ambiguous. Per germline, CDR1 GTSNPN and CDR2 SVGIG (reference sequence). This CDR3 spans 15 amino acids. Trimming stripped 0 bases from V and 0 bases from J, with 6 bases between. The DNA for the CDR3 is TGTGCCTGGAGTGTAGTGATCTCTGGGGCCAACGTCCTGACTTTC. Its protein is CAWSVVISGANVLTF.

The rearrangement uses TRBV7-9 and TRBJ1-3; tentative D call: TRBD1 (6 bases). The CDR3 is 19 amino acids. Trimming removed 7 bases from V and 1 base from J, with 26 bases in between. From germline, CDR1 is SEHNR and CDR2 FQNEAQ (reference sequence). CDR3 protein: CASTPSGQSLRRSGNTIYF. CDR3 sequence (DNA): TGTGCCAGCACCCCCAGTGGACAGTCCCTCAGGAGGTCTGGAAACACCATATATTTT.

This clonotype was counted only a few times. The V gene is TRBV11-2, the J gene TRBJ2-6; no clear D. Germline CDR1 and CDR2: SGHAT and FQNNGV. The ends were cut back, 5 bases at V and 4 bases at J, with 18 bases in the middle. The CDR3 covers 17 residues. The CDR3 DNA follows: TGTGCCAGCAGCCTCCTCGGGTATACGCCCGGGGCCAACGTCCTGACTTTC. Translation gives CASSLLGYTPGANVLTF.

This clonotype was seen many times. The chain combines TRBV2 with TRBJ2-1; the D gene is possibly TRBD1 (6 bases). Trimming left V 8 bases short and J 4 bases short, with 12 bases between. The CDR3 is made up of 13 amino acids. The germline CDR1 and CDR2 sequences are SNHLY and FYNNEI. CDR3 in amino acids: CASGLDRYNEQFF. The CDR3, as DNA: TGTGCCAGCGGCCTAGACAGGTACAATGAGCAGTTCTTC. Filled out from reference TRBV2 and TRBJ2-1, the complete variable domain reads EPEVTQTPSHQVTQMGQEVILRCVPISNHLYFYWYRQILGQKVEFLVSFYNNEISEKSEIFDDQFSVERPDGSNFTLKIRSTKLEDSAMYFCASGLDRYNEQFFGPGTRLTVL.

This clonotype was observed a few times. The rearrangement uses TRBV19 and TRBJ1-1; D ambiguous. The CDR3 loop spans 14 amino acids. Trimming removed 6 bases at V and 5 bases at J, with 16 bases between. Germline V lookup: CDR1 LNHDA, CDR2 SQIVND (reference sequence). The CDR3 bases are TGTGCCAGTAGGGAAACCCCCTTAAGGACTGAAGCTTTCTTT. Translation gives CASRETPLRTEAFF.

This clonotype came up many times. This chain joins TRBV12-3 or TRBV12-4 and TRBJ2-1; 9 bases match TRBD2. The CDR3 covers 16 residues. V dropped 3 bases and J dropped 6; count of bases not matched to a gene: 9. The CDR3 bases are TGTGCCAGCAGTTTTCAGTTGCGGGAGGGCCTCAATGAGCAGTTCTTC. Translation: CASSFQLREGLNEQFF.

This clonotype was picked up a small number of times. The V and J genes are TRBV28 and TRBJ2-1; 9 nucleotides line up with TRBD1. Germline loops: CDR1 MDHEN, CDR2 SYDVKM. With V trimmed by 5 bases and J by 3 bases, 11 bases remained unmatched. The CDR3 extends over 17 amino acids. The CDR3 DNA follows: TGTGCCAGCAGTGAAAACAGGGGGCCGATTAACTACAATGAGCAGTTCTTC. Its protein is CASSENRGPINYNEQFF.

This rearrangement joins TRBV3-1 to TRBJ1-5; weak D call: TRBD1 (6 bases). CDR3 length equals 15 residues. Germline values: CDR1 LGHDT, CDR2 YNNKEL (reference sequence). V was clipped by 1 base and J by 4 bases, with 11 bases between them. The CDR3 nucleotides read TGTGCCAGCAGCCAAGGGGGGGCAGGGAATCAGCCCCAGCATTTT. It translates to CASSQGGAGNQPQHF. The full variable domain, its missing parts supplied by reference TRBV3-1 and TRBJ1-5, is DTAVSQTPKYLVTQMGNDKSIKCEQNLGHDTMYWYKQDSKKFLKIMFSYNNKELIINETVPNRFSPKSPDKAHLNLHINSLELGDSAVYFCASSQGGAGNQPQHFGDGTRLSIL.

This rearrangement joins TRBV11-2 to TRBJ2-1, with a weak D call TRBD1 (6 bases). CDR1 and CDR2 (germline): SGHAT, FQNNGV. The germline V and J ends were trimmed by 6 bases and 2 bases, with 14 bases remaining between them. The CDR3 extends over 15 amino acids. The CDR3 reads CASSEGRQAYNEQFF. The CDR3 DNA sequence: TGTGCCAGCAGTGAAGGGAGACAGGCCTACAATGAGCAGTTCTTC. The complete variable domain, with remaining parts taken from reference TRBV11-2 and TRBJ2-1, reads EAGVAQSPRYKIIEKRQSVAFWCNPISGHATLYWYQQILGQGPKLLIQFQNNGVVDDSQLPKDRFSAERLKGVDSTLKIQPAKLEDSAVYLCASSEGRQAYNEQFFGPGTRLTVL.

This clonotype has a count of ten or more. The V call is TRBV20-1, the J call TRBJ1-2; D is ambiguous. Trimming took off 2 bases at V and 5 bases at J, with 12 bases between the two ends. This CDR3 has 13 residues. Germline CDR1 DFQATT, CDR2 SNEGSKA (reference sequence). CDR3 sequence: CSARRRTDYGYTF. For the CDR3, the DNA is TGCAGTGCTAGAAGGCGGACGGATTATGGCTACACCTTC.

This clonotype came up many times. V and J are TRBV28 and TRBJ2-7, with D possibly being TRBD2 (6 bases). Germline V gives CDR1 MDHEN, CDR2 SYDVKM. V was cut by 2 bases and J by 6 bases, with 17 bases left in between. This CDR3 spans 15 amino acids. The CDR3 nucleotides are TGTGCCAGCAGTTTACCGGGACTCCCTTTGGTCGAGCAGTACTTC. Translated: CASSLPGLPLVEQYF.

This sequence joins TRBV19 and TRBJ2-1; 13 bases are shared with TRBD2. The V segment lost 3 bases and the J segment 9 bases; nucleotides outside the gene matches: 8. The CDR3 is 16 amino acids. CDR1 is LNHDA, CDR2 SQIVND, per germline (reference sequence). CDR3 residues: CASSIRTSGSLVEQFF. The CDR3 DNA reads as TGTGCCAGTAGTATCCGGACTAGCGGGAGCCTGGTTGAGCAGTTCTTC.

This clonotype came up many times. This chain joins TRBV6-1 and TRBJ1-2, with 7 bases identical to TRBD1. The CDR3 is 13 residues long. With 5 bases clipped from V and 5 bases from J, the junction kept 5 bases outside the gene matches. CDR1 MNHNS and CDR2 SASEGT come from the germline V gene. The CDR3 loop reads CASSFGTAYGYTF. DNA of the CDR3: TGTGCCAGCAGTTTCGGGACAGCATATGGCTACACCTTC.

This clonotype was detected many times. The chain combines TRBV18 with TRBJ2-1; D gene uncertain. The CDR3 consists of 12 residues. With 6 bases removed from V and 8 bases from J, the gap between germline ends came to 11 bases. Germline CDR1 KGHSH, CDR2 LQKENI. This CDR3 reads CASSSAAYEQFF. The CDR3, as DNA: TGTGCCAGCTCTTCTGCGGCTTATGAGCAGTTCTTC.

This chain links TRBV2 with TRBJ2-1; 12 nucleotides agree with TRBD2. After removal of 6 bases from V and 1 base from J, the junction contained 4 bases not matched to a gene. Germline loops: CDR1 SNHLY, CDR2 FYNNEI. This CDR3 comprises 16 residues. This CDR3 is CASRRTSGTSYNEQFF. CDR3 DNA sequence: TGTGCCAGCAGACGGACTAGCGGGACGTCCTACAATGAGCAGTTCTTC. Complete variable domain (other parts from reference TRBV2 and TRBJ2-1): EPEVTQTPSHQVTQMGQEVILRCVPISNHLYFYWYRQILGQKVEFLVSFYNNEISEKSEIFDDQFSVERPDGSNFTLKIRSTKLEDSAMYFCASRRTSGTSYNEQFFGPGTRLTVL.

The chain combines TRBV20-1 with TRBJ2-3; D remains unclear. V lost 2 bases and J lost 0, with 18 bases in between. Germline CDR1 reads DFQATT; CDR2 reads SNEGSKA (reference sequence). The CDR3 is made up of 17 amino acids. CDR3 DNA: TGCAGTGCTAGATCTTATCGGAGTAGTTCTAGCACAGATACGCAGTATTTT. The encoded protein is CSARSYRSSSSTDTQYF.

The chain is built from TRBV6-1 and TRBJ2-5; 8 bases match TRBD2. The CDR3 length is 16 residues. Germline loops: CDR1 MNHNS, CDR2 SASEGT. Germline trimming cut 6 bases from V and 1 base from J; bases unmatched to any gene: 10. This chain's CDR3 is CASSLRVAGLQETQYF. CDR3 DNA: TGTGCCAGCAGCCTCCGAGTAGCGGGACTCCAAGAGACCCAGTACTTC.

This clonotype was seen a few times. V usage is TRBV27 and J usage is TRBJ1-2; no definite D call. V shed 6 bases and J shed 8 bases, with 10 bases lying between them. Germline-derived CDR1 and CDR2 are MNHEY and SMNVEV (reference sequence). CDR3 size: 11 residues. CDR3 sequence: CASSSGRGYTF. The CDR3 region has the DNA TGTGCCAGCAGCTCTGGCCGGGGCTACACCTTC.

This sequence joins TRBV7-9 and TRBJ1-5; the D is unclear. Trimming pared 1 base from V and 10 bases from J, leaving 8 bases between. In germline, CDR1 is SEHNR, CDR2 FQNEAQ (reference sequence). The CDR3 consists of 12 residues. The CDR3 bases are TGTGCCAGCAGCTTAGAGGACGGTCCCCAGCATTTT. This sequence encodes CASSLEDGPQHF.